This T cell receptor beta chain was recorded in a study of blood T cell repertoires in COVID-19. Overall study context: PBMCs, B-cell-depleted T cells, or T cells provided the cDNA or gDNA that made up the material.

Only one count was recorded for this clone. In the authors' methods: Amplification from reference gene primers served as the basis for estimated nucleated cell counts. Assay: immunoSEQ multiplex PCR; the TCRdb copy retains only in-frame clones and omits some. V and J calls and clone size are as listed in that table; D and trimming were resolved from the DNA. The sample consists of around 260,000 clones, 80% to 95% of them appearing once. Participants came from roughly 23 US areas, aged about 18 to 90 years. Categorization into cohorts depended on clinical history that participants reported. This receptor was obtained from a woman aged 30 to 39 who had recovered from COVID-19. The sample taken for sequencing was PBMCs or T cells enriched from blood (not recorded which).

The CDR3 DNA sequence: TGTGCCTGGAGTCCGACAGGACCAGAGACCCAGTACTTC. As protein: CAWSPTGPETQYF. The gene calls are TRBV30 and TRBJ2-5; D may be TRBD1 (6 bases). Looked up from germline, CDR1 is GTSNPN and CDR2 is SVGIG (reference sequence). The CDR3 length is 13 residues. Trimming removed 2 bases from V and 4 bases from J, with 11 bases in between. The variable domain in full, with the rest retrieved from reference TRBV30 and TRBJ2-5, is SQTIHQWPATLVQPVGSPLSLECTVEGTSNPNLYWYRQAAGRGLQLLFYSVGIGQISSEVPQNLSASRPQDRQFILSSKKLLLSDSGFYLCAWSPTGPETQYFGPGTRLLVL.